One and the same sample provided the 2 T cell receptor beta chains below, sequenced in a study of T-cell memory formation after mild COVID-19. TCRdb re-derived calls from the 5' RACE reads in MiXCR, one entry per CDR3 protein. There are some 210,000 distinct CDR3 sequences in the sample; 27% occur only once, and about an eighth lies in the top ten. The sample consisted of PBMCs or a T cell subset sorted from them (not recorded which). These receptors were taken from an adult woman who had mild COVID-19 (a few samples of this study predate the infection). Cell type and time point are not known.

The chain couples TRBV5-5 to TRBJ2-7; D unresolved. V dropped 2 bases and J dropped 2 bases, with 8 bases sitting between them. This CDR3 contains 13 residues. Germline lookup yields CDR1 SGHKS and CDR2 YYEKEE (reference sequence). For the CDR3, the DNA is TGTGCCAGCAGCTTAAGTCCTCCCTACGAGCAGTACTTC. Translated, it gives CASSLSPPYEQYF.

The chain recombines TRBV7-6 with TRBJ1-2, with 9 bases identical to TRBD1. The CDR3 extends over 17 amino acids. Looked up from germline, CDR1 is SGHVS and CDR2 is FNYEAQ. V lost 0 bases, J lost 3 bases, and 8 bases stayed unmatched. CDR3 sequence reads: CASSLASSQGAYYGYTF. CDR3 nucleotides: TGTGCCAGCAGCTTAGCGAGCTCACAGGGGGCTTACTATGGCTACACCTTC.